Presented here are 16 T cell receptor beta chains from one specimen sequenced in a study of CD8 T cells in ankylosing spondylitis. TCRdb ran MiXCR on the 5' RACE reads and lists one entry per CDR3 protein. The sample lists 800,000 to 900,000 distinct CDR3 sequences; around 11% were seen once. Antigens of these TCRs are unknown. Study observations and caveats: Within ankylosing spondylitis blood, a TCR beta motif made up of fewer than ten highly homologous variants appeared to be characteristic.

The sequenced sample consisted of blood, either unsorted or a sorted T cell fraction (not recorded which). The receptors shown here come from a male donor with ankylosing spondylitis.

There are a few counts of this clonotype. The V and J genes are TRBV20-1 and TRBJ2-1; D could derive from TRBD1 or TRBD2 (5 bases each). The germline V gene has CDR1 DFQATT and CDR2 SNEGSKA (reference sequence). The V end was cut by 3 bases, the J end by 3 bases, with 15 bases between. The CDR3 is made up of 15 amino acids. CDR3 protein: CSARGWGSVYNEQFF. The DNA of the CDR3 is TGCAGTGCTAGGGGTTGGGGGAGTGTCTACAATGAGCAGTTCTTC.

V usage is TRBV6-1 and J usage is TRBJ1-2; 9 bases match TRBD1. The CDR3 has 17 residues. V shed 6 bases, J shed 4 bases, and the junction held 15 bases outside the gene matches. The germline gives CDR1 MNHNS, CDR2 SASEGT. CDR3: CASSQGPGTGMSYGYTF. In DNA form, the CDR3 reads TGTGCCAGCAGCCAGGGACCAGGGACAGGGATGAGCTATGGCTACACCTTC.

This clonotype was recorded a few times. The genes are TRBV29-1 and TRBJ2-3; TRBD2 aligns across 7 bases. CDR1 is SQVTM and CDR2 is ANQGSEA in the germline V gene. The V segment lost 6 bases and the J segment 1 base; nucleotides outside the gene matches: 4. The CDR3 loop spans 13 amino acids. The CDR3 region has the DNA TGCAGCGTACGGGAGGACGGCACAGATACGCAGTATTTT. It specifies CSVREDGTDTQYF.

This chain links TRBV10-1 with TRBJ1-1, with 10 bases lining up with TRBD1. V shed 2 bases and J 0 bases; nucleotides not matched to a gene: 3. The V gene's germline CDR1 is WNHNN and CDR2 SYGVQD (reference sequence). CDR3 length equals 16 residues. The CDR3 DNA sequence: TGCGCCAGCAGTGAGGGACAGGGGGTGATGAACACTGAAGCTTTCTTT. Protein: CASSEGQGVMNTEAFF.

The V call is TRBV7-2, the J call TRBJ1-1, with TRBD1 matching 10 bases. From germline, CDR1 is SGHTA and CDR2 FQGNSA. The CDR3 loop spans 16 amino acids. Trimming at V came to 3 bases and at J to 4 bases, leaving 8 bases not matched to a gene. The CDR3 region is CASSFTPGTGATEAFF. The CDR3, as DNA: TGTGCCAGCAGCTTTACCCCCGGGACAGGGGCCACTGAAGCTTTCTTT.

This clonotype appeared many times. The chain has TRBV3-1 and TRBJ2-7, with 9 bases aligning to TRBD2. Trimming at V came to 4 bases and at J to 0 bases, leaving 4 bases not matched to a gene. Germline CDR1 and CDR2: LGHDT and YNNKEL (reference sequence). This CDR3 has 15 residues. In nucleotides, the CDR3 is TGTGCCAGCAGCCGCAGCGGGGGGTACTCCTACGAGCAGTACTTC. It specifies CASSRSGGYSYEQYF.

This clonotype was seen many times. The gene calls are TRBV20-1 and TRBJ1-1; no firm D call. The CDR3 totals 13 residues. The V end lost 3 bases, the J end lost 2 bases, and 10 bases lay between the germline ends. Germline assignment: CDR1 DFQATT and CDR2 SNEGSKA (reference sequence). CDR3 nucleotide sequence: TGCAGTGCTAGCCCGGACGTAAACACTGAAGCTTTCTTT. Encoded protein: CSASPDVNTEAFF.

This clonotype was detected many times. V and J are TRBV20-1 and TRBJ2-7, with no clear D. Germline V CDR1 and CDR2: DFQATT, SNEGSKA (reference sequence). The V and J ends lost 1 base and 6 bases respectively, with 13 bases between them. The CDR3 is made up of 13 amino acids. The CDR3 is CSARVRPSGEQYF. In DNA, the CDR3 is TGCAGTGCTAGAGTCCGCCCCTCGGGCGAGCAGTACTTC.

This clonotype showed up just a few times. The chain links TRBV20-1 to TRBJ1-1, with no clear D. Germline V gene data show CDR1 as DFQATT and CDR2 as SNEGSKA (reference sequence). Trimming left V 0 bases short and J 9 bases short, with 14 bases between. The CDR3 extends over 13 amino acids. The CDR3 coding sequence is TGCAGTGCTAGAGATCCCTTGCGTACGAAAGCTTTCTTT. It is translated as CSARDPLRTKAFF.

The chain employs TRBV11-1 and TRBJ1-3; D is undetermined. V was cut by 2 bases and J by 3 bases, with 20 bases left in between. CDR1 SGHAT and CDR2 FQDESV come from the germline V gene (reference sequence). There are 18 residues in the CDR3. This CDR3 reads CASSLLVSWAAGGNTIYF. DNA of the CDR3: TGTGCCAGCAGCTTACTCGTTTCTTGGGCGGCTGGTGGAAACACCATATATTTT.

This clonotype was found a few times. The V call is TRBV9, the J call TRBJ1-4, with 7 bases aligning to TRBD1. The CDR3 is 15 amino acids. The junction had 2 bases not matched to a gene; V was cut back by 0 bases and J by 3 bases. Germline values: CDR1 SGDLS, CDR2 YYNGEE. The CDR3 spells CASSVEGQPNEKLFF. CDR3 coding DNA: TGTGCCAGCAGCGTAGAGGGACAGCCTAATGAAAAACTGTTTTTT.

The chain uses TRBV28 and TRBJ2-7; D remains ambiguous. Germline V gives CDR1 MDHEN, CDR2 SYDVKM. V was pared by 6 bases and J by 6 bases, with 15 bases between. This CDR3 contains 13 residues. DNA for the CDR3: TGTGCCAGCAGCCCCCCCGGAACCCGCGAGCAGTACTTC. This encodes CASSPPGTREQYF.

The V gene is TRBV7-2, the J gene TRBJ2-7, with D possibly matching TRBD1 (5 bases). There are 14 residues in the CDR3. In germline, CDR1 is SGHTA, CDR2 FQGNSA. Deletions cut 5 bases from V and 2 bases from J, with 13 bases between. CDR3 region: CASSPPGQAYEQYF. In DNA, the CDR3 is TGTGCCAGCAGCCCCCCAGGGCAGGCCTACGAGCAGTACTTC.

This clonotype has just a few counts. The chain carries TRBV20-1 and TRBJ2-1; no reliable D call. V gave up 2 bases and J gave up 5 bases, with 19 bases separating them. The CDR3 runs 16 residues. Looked up from germline, CDR1 is DFQATT and CDR2 is SNEGSKA (reference sequence). The CDR3 DNA reads as TGCAGTGCTAGACCCGGAACAGCCCTATATGACAATGAGCAGTTCTTC. Its translation: CSARPGTALYDNEQFF.

Only a few counts were recorded for this clonotype. This chain joins TRBV12-3 or TRBV12-4 and TRBJ2-2; TRBD1 matches at 10 bases. The CDR3 totals 15 residues. The J segment lost 6 bases and the V segment lost 3 bases, leaving 4 bases of the junction unmatched. In DNA form, the CDR3 reads TGTGCCAGCAGTTTCCGGACAGGGGGTTCCGGGGAGCTGTTTTTT. It yields the protein CASSFRTGGSGELFF.

This clonotype has a count of ten or more. This chain uses TRBV6-6 with TRBJ1-2; D may be TRBD1 (6 bases). Germline-derived CDR1 and CDR2 are MNHNY and SVGAGI (reference sequence). V was cut by 5 bases and J by 7 bases, with 14 bases left in between. CDR3 length: 13 residues. CDR3 bases: TGTGCCAGCAGTACCGGGACACTTGGTGGCTACACCTTC. Its translation: CASSTGTLGGYTF.